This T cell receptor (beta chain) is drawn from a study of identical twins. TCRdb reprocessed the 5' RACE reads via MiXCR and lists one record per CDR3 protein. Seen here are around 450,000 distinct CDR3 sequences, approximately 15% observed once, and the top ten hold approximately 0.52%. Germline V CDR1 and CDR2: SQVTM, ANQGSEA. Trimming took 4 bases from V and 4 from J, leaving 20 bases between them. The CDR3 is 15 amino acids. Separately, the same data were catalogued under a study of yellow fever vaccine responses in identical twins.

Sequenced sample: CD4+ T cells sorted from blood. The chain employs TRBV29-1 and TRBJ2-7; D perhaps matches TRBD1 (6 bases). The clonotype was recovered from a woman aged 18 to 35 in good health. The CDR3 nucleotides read TGCAGCGTTGTTTACCCAGGGGTACTAAAATACGAGCAGTACTTC. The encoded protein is CSVVYPGVLKYEQYF.